This T cell receptor (beta chain) is from a study of blood T cell repertoires in COVID-19. Study-level information: Sites across the United States, Italy and Spain contributed samples from acute and convalescent COVID-19. Sample material is recorded as cDNA or gDNA derived from T cells, B-cell-depleted T cells, or PBMCs.

Method: immunoSEQ multiplex PCR; TCRdb's copy keeps in-frame clones and lacks some. Found here are about 72,000 clones, 82% of them singletons; the top ten hold approximately 19%. The CDR3 has 14 residues. V lost 5 bases, J lost 2 bases, and 6 bases stayed unmatched. Looked up from germline, CDR1 is SGHTA and CDR2 is FQGNSA. The sequenced sample consisted of peripheral blood. This TCR was sampled from a human donor in a cohort sampled during active COVID-19. The rearrangement links TRBV7-2 to TRBJ2-7; TRBD2 matches at 7 bases. In DNA, the CDR3 is TGTGCCAGCAGCCCCCTGGGGGGGGCCTACGAGCAGTACTTC. Amino acids: CASSPLGGAYEQYF.